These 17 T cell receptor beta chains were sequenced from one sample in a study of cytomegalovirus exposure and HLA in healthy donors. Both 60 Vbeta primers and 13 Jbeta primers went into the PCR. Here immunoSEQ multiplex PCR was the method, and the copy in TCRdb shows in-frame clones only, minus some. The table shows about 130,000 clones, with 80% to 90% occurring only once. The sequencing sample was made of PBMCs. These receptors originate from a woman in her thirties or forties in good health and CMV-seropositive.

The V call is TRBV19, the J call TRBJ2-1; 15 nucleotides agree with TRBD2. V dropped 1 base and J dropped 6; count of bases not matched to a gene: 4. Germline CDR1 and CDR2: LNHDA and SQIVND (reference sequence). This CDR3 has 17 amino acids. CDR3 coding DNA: TGTGCCAGTAGTATAGGGGGACTAGCGGGAGGAGGCAATGAGCAGTTCTTC. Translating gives CASSIGGLAGGGNEQFF.

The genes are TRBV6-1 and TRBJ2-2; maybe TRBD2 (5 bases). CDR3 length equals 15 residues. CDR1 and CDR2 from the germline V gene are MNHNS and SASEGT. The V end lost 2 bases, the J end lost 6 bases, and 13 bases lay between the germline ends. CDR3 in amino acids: CASSEHRGAAGELFF. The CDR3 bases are TGTGCCAGCAGTGAACATCGGGGTGCGGCCGGGGAGCTGTTTTTT.

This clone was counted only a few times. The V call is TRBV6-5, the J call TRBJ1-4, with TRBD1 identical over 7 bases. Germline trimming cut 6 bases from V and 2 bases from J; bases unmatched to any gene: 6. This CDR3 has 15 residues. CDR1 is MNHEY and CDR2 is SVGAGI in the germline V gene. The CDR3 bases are TGTGCCAGCAGGTTACAGGGGACCACTAATGAAAAACTGTTTTTT. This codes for CASRLQGTTNEKLFF.

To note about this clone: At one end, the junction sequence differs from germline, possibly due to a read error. The chain's CDR3 is CASSLFAADEQFF. The CDR3 nucleotides read TGTGCTAGCAGCTTATTTGCGGCGGATGAGCAGTTCTTC. The chain carries TRBV7-7 and TRBJ2-1; no firm D call. The germline V gene has CDR1 SSHAT and CDR2 FNYEAQ (reference sequence). The CDR3 consists of 13 residues.

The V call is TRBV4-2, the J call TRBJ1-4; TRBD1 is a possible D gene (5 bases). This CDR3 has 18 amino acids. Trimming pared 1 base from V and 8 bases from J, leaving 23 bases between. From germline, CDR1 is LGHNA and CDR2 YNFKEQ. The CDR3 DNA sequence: TGTGCCAGCAGCCAAGGCGCCGACAGTCTCAAAATCGGGGAAAAACTGTTTTTT. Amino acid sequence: CASSQGADSLKIGEKLFF.

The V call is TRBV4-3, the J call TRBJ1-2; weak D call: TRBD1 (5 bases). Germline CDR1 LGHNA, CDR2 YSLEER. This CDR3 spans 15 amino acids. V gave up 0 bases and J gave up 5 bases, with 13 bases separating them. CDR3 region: CASSQDPGGGYGYTF. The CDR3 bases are TGCGCCAGCAGCCAAGATCCGGGGGGGGGATATGGCTACACCTTC.

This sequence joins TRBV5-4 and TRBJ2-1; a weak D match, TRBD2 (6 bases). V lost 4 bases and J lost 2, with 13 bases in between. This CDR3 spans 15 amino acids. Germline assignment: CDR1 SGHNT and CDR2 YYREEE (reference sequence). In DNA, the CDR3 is TGTGCCAGCAGCCCGAGGCGGGACGCCTACAATGAGCAGTTCTTC. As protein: CASSPRRDAYNEQFF.

The CDR3 coding sequence is TGCAGCGTTGATAGGGGGACTAGCGGGGAGGGGACCCAGTACTTC. This gives the protein CSVDRGTSGEGTQYF. This chain links TRBV29-1 with TRBJ2-5; 13 bases are shared with TRBD2. V gave up 3 bases and J gave up 7 bases; unmatched junction bases: 8. Germline V gene data show CDR1 as SQVTM and CDR2 as ANQGSEA. The CDR3 covers 15 residues.

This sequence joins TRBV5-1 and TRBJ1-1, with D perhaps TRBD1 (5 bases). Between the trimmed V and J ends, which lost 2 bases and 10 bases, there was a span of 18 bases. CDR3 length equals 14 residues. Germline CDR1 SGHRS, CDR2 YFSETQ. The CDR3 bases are TGCGCCAGCAGCTTTGGACAAACCCCCTCTTCAGCTTTCTTT. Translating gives CASSFGQTPSSAFF.

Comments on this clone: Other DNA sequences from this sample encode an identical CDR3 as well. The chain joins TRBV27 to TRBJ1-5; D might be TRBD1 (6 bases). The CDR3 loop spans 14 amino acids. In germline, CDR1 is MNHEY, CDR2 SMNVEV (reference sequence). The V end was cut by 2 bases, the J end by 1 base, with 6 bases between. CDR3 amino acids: CASSLRGSNQPQHF. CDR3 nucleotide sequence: TGTGCCAGCAGTTTAAGGGGGAGCAATCAGCCCCAGCATTTT.

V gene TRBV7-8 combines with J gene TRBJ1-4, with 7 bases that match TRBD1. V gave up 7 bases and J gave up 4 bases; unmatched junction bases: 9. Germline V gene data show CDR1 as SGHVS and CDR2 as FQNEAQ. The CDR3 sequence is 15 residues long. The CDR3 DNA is TGTGCCAGCAAGTTATCCGGGACAGATAATGAAAAACTGTTTTTT. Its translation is CASKLSGTDNEKLFF.

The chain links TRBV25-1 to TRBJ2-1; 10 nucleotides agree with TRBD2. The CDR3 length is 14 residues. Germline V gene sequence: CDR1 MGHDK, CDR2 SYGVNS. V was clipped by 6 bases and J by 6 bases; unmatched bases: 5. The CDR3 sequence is CASRSSGRANEQFF. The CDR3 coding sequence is TGTGCCAGCAGGTCCAGCGGGAGGGCCAATGAGCAGTTCTTC.

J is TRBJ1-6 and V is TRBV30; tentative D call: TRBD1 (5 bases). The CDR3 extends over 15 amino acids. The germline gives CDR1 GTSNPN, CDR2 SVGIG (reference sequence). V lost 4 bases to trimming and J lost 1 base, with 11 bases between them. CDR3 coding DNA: TGTGCCTGGACAGGGTACGGATCCTATAATTCACCCCTCCACTTT. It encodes CAWTGYGSYNSPLHF.

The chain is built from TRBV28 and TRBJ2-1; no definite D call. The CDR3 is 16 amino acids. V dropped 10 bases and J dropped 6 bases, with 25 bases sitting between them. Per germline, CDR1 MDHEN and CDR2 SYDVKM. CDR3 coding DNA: TGTGCCACCTCGGATCTGGGTGGCCTAGACCCCAATGAGCAGTTCTTC. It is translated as CATSDLGGLDPNEQFF.

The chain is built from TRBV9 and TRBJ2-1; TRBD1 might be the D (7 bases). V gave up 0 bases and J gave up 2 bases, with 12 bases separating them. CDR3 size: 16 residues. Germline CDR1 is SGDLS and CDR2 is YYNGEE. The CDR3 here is CASSVGGGGTYNEQFF. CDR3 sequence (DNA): TGTGCCAGCAGCGTAGGTGGAGGGGGCACCTACAATGAGCAGTTCTTC.

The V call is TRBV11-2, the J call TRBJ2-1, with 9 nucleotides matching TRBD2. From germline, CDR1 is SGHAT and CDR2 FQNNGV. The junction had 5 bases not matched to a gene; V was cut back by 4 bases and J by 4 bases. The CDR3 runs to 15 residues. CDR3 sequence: CASSSLAGAYNEQFF. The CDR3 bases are TGTGCCAGCAGCTCGTTAGCGGGGGCATACAATGAGCAGTTCTTC.

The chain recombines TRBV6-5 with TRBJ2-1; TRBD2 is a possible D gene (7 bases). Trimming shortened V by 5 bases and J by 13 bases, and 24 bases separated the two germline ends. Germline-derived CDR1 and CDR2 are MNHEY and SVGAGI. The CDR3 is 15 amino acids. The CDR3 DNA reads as TGTGCCAGCAGTCGAGCGGGACAAAAGCAGAGATCCCAGTTCTTC. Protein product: CASSRAGQKQRSQFF.